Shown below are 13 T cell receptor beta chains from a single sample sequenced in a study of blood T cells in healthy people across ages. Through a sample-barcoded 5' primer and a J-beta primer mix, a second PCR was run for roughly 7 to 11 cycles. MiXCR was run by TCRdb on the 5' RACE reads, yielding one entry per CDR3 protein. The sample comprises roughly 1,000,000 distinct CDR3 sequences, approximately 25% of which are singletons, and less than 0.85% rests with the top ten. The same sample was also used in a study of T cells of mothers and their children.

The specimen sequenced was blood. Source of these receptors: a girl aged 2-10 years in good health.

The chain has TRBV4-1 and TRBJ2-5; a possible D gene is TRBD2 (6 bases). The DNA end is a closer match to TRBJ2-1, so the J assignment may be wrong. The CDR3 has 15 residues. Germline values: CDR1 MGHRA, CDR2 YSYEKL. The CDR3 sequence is CASSQGPGVIYEQFF. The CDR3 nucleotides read TGCGCCAGCAGCCAAGGACCGGGAGTCATTTATGAGCAGTTCTTC.

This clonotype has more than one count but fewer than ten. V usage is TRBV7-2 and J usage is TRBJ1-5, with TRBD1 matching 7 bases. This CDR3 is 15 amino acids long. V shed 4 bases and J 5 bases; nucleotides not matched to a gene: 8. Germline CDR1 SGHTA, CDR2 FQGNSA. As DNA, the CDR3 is TGTGCCAGCAGCTCCCGGGACAGTCACTATCAGCCCCAGCATTTT. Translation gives CASSSRDSHYQPQHF.

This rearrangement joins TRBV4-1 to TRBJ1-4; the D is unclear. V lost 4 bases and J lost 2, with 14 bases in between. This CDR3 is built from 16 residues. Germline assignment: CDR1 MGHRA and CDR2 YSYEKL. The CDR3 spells CASSLQGPQTNEKLFF. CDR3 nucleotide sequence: TGCGCCAGCAGCCTTCAAGGGCCCCAGACTAATGAAAAACTGTTTTTT.

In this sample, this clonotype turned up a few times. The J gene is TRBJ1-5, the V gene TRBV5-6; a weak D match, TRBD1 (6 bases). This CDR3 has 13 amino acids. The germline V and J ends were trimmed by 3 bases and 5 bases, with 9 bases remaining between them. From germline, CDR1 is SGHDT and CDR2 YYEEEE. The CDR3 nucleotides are TGTGCCAGCAGCTCCAGGGGATATCAGCCCCAGCATTTT. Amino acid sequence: CASSSRGYQPQHF.

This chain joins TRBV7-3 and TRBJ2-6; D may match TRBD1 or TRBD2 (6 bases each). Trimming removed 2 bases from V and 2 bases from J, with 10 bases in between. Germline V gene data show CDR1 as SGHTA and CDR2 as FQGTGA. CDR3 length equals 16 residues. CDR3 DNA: TGTGCCAGCAGCTTATCGGGGGCGGCTGGGGCCAACGTCCTGACTTTC. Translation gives CASSLSGAAGANVLTF. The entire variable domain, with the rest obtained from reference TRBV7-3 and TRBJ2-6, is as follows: GAGVSQTPSNKVTEKGKYVELRCDPISGHTALYWYRQSLGQGPEFLIYFQGTGAADDSGLPNDRFFAVRPEGSVSTLKIQRTERGDSAVYLCASSLSGAAGANVLTFGAGSRLTVL.

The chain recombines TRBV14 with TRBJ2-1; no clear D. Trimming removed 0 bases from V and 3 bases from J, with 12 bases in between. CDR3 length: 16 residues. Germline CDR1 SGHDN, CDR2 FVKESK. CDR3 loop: CASSQEDTSLYNEQFF. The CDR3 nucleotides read TGTGCCAGCAGCCAAGAAGACACTTCCCTCTACAATGAGCAGTTCTTC.

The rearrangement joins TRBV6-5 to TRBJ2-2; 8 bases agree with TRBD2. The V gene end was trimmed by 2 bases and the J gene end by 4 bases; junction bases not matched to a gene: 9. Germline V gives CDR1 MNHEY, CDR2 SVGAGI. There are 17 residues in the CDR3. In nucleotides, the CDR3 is TGTGCCAGCAGTTACATAGGAGCGGGAGAAGTCACCGGGGAGCTGTTTTTT. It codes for CASSYIGAGEVTGELFF.

The chain's CDR3 is CSYDRLNTEAFF. The CDR3 coding sequence is TGCAGTTATGACAGGCTGAACACTGAAGCTTTCTTT. The genes are TRBV20-1 and TRBJ1-1; D perhaps matches TRBD1 (6 bases). This CDR3 is 12 amino acids long. Between the trimmed V and J ends, which lost 8 bases and 0 bases, there was a span of 10 bases. CDR1 is DFQATT and CDR2 is SNEGSKA in the germline V gene (reference sequence).

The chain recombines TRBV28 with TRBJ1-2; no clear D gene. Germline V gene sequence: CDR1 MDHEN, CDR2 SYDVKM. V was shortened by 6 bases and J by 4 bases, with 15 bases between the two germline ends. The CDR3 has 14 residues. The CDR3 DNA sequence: TGTGCCAGCAGCGATGCTTTGGTCGGCTATGGCTACACCTTC. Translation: CASSDALVGYGYTF.

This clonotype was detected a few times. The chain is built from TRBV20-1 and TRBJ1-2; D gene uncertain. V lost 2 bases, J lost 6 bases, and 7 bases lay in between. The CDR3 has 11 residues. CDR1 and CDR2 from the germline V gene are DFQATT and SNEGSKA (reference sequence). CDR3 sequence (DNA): TGCAGTGCTAGACCGGGCAATGGCTACACCTTC. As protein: CSARPGNGYTF.

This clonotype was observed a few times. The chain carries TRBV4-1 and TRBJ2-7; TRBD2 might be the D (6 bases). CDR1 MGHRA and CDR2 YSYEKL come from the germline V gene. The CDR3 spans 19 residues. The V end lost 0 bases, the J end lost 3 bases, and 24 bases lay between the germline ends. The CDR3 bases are TGCGCCAGCAGCCAAGATGAAGATGGACGGGAGCTCCCTCTCTACGAGCAGTACTTC. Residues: CASSQDEDGRELPLYEQYF.

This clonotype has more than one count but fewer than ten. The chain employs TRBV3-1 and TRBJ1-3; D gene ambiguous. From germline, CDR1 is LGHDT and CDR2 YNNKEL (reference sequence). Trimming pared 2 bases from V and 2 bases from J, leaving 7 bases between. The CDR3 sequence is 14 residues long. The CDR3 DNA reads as TGTGCCAGCAGCCAATCCCAGACTGGAAACACCATATATTTT. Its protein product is CASSQSQTGNTIYF. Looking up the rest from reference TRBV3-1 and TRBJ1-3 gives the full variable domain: DTAVSQTPKYLVTQMGNDKSIKCEQNLGHDTMYWYKQDSKKFLKIMFSYNNKELIINETVPNRFSPKSPDKAHLNLHINSLELGDSAVYFCASSQSQTGNTIYFGEGSWLTVV.

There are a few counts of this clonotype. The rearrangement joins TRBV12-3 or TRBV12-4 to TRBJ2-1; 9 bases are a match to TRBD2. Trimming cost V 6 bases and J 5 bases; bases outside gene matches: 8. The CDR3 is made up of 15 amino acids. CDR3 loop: CASRDQGLAHNEQFF. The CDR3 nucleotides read TGTGCCAGCAGGGACCAGGGACTAGCCCACAATGAGCAGTTCTTC.